This T cell receptor beta chain was observed in a study of response to subunit inactivated influenza vaccine. In regard to this clonotype: Its matching antigen is unknown.

Using its own MiXCR run on the RT-PCR reads, TCRdb lists one record per CDR3 protein. The repertoire consists of about 190,000 distinct CDR3 sequences, with about an eighth occurring once and the leading ten covering 26%. General study findings and limits: Authors proposed each seasonal influenza vaccination draws in few new T cells.

The TCR was taken from a man aged 45-65 years who received an inactivated influenza vaccine. The sequenced sample was CD8+ T cells sorted from PBMCs, obtained 5 to 6 days after vaccination.

CDR3 sequence: CASSPGHLNQPQHF. The CDR3 coding sequence is TGTGCCAGCAGTCCCGGCCATCTTAATCAGCCCCAGCATTTT. This chain connects TRBV6-1 to TRBJ1-5; D ambiguous. This CDR3 has 14 amino acids. Trimming cost V 5 bases and J 4 bases, with 12 bases left between them. The germline V gene has CDR1 MNHNS and CDR2 SASEGT.